Presented here are 9 T cell receptor beta chains from one specimen sequenced in a study of early T cells in non-severe SARS-CoV-2 infection. MiXCR was run by TCRdb on the 5' RACE reads, yielding one entry per CDR3 protein. This sample has roughly 75,000 distinct CDR3 sequences, with about 11% found just once. Sequencing input: whole blood. These receptors originate from an adult who was a healthcare worker with PCR-confirmed SARS-CoV-2 infection or an uninfected control (not recorded which).

This clonotype came up many times. The V gene is TRBV7-9, the J gene TRBJ2-3, with D maybe TRBD1 (6 bases). The CDR3 spans 16 residues. Trimming pared 4 bases from V and 0 bases from J, leaving 14 bases between. Germline-derived CDR1 and CDR2 are SEHNR and FQNEAQ (reference sequence). The CDR3 nucleotides read TGTGCCAGCAGCTCGCACGGAGACAGGAGCACAGATACGCAGTATTTT. This encodes CASSSHGDRSTDTQYF.

This clonotype was counted at least ten times. This chain links TRBV6-5 with TRBJ1-6; 7 bases fit TRBD1. V lost 5 bases to trimming and J lost 8 bases; unmatched junction nucleotides: 12. The germline gives CDR1 MNHEY, CDR2 SVGAGI. The CDR3 is 16 residues long. The CDR3 coding sequence is TGTGCCAGCAGTCCACTTCAGGGGGGGTTAGATTCACCCCTCCACTTT. It is translated as CASSPLQGGLDSPLHF.

This rearrangement joins TRBV7-9 to TRBJ2-2, with D perhaps being TRBD1 or TRBD2 (5 bases each). From germline, CDR1 is SEHNR and CDR2 FQNEAQ (reference sequence). CDR3 length: 16 amino acids. V shed 5 bases and J shed 1 base, with 14 bases lying between them. In nucleotides, the CDR3 is TGTGCCAGCAGCCGCCCTGCAGGGAGGAACACCGGGGAGCTGTTTTTT. It is translated as CASSRPAGRNTGELFF.

This clonotype was detected only a few times. The chain joins TRBV29-1 to TRBJ2-7; unclear D gene. The germline V gene encodes CDR1 SQVTM and CDR2 ANQGSEA. Trimming left V 7 bases short and J 0 bases short, with 16 bases between. The CDR3 totals 14 residues. CDR3 in DNA: TGCAGCGCTTTAACCGACGGCAGCTCCTACGAGCAGTACTTC. Protein sequence: CSALTDGSSYEQYF.

This clonotype was seen a few times. The chain has TRBV7-9 and TRBJ2-2, with TRBD1 matching 7 bases. The V segment lost 5 bases and the J segment 7 bases; nucleotides outside the gene matches: 7. Per germline, CDR1 SEHNR and CDR2 FQNEAQ (reference sequence). The CDR3 totals 14 residues. This CDR3 reads CASSRDSRSGELFF. The CDR3 bases are TGTGCCAGCAGCCGGGACAGTAGGAGCGGGGAGCTGTTTTTT.

The table lists this clonotype with a few counts. The J gene is TRBJ2-7, the V gene TRBV11-2; possible D gene TRBD2, 5 bases. V lost 0 bases and J 6 bases, leaving 15 bases between the germline ends. The CDR3 is 15 residues long. The germline CDR1 and CDR2 sequences are SGHAT and FQNNGV. CDR3 sequence reads: CASSLDQTSFTEQYF. The CDR3 DNA reads as TGTGCCAGCAGCTTAGATCAAACTAGTTTCACCGAGCAGTACTTC.

This clonotype was seen many times. This rearrangement joins TRBV29-1 to TRBJ2-7; D ambiguous. Trimming cost V 1 base and J 0 bases, with 4 bases left between them. Germline V gives CDR1 SQVTM, CDR2 ANQGSEA. The CDR3 contains 12 residues. The chain's CDR3 is CSVEGTSYEQYF. The CDR3 nucleotides read TGCAGCGTTGAAGGGACCTCCTACGAGCAGTACTTC.

This chain uses TRBV12-5 with TRBJ2-5; D gene ambiguous. The V end lost 1 base, the J end lost 5 bases, and 11 bases lay between the germline ends. The V gene's germline CDR1 is LGHNT and CDR2 FRNRAP. CDR3 size: 14 residues. In DNA, the CDR3 is TGTGCTAGTGGTTTGGACTGGCAGTCGGAGACCCAGTACTTC. Translated: CASGLDWQSETQYF.

A few counts support this clonotype. The rearrangement joins TRBV2 to TRBJ2-7; TRBD1 might be the D (5 bases). V lost 8 bases and J lost 1, with 12 bases in between. The CDR3 covers 13 residues. Per germline, CDR1 SNHLY and CDR2 FYNNEI. This CDR3 reads CASVAGKSYEQYF. DNA of the CDR3: TGTGCCAGCGTCGCAGGGAAGTCCTACGAGCAGTACTTC.